Given below is one TCR beta chain in context. Its antigen is undetermined. The trim removed 5 bases at V and 6 bases at J, leaving 4 bases unmatched. Germline CDR1 SNHLY, CDR2 FYNNEI. The CDR3 is made up of 14 amino acids. Combined were second doses at about 4 or about 12 weeks. This entry belongs to a study of T cell responses to AZD1222 COVID-19 vaccine. Study-wide points: Breadth and depth of Spike-specific TCRs rose after two AZD1222 doses. Donors were mostly white British, more females; clonal diversity possibly underestimated. Only a handful of AZD1222 recipients were seropositive at baseline.

Clones were read by immunoSEQ multiplex PCR, and TCRdb kept only the in-frame ones, dropping some. Of about 140,000 clones listed, approximately 90% are singletons. This TCR came from an adult who received the AZD1222 COVID-19 vaccine. The chain employs TRBV2 and TRBJ1-1, with 12 bases fitting TRBD1. This sample comprised peripheral blood, obtained 28 days after the second AZD1222 dose. The CDR3 DNA reads TGTGCCAGCAGTCGGGACAGGGGGCGGTCTGAAGCTTTCTTT. It specifies CASSRDRGRSEAFF.